This T cell receptor beta chain was sequenced for a study of CD8 T cells in ankylosing spondylitis. Study-level results: Certain motif variants had earlier appeared in reactive arthritis synovial fluid and blood. Matched synovial fluid from ankylosing spondylitis patients was reported to be enriched for disease-linked clones. Seemingly distinctive of ankylosing spondylitis blood was a TCR beta motif formed by eight highly homologous variants. CD8+ cells made up the disease-linked clones, which were relatively rare in peripheral blood.

The CDR3 is made up of 18 amino acids. Germline-derived CDR1 and CDR2 are SGHTA and FQGTGA. Trimming cost V 4 bases and J 9 bases, with 28 bases left between them. TCRdb ran MiXCR on the 5' RACE reads and lists one entry per CDR3 protein. The table lists about 800,000 distinct CDR3 sequences, around 11% of them singletons. With regard to this clonotype: Its specificity is unknown.

Sequencing input: blood, either unsorted or a sorted T cell fraction (not recorded which). The chain employs TRBV7-3 and TRBJ2-1, with D possibly being TRBD1 or TRBD2 (5 bases each). The clonotype comes from a male donor with ankylosing spondylitis. CDR3 in DNA: TGTGCCAGCAGCTCGCTATCGAGGGCTCTGTGGGGCTCGGGTGAGCAGTTCTTC. It yields the protein CASSSLSRALWGSGEQFF. Full variable domain (outside the CDR3, taken from reference TRBV7-3 and TRBJ2-1): GAGVSQTPSNKVTEKGKYVELRCDPISGHTALYWYRQSLGQGPEFLIYFQGTGAADDSGLPNDRFFAVRPEGSVSTLKIQRTERGDSAVYLCASSSLSRALWGSGEQFFGPGTRLTVL.